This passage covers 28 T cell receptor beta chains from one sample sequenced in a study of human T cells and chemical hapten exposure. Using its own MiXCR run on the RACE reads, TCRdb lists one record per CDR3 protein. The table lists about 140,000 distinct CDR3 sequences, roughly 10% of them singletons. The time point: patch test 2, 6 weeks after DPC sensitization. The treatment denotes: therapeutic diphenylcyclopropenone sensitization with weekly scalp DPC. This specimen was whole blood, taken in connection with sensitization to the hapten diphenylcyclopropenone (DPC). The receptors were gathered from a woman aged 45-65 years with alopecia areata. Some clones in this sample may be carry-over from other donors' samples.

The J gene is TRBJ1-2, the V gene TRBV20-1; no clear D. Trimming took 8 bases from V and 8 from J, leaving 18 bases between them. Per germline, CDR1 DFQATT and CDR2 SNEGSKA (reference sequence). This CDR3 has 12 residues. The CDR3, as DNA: TGCAGTACTCACCCCGGAGTAAGAGGCTACACCTTC. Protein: CSTHPGVRGYTF.

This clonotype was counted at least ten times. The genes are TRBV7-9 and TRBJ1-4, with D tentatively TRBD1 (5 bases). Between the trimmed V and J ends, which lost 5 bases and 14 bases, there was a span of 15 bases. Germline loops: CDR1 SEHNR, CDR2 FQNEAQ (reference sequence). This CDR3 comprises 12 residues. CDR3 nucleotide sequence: TGTGCCAGCAGCCCCACTGGGGGGGTCCTGTTTTTT. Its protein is CASSPTGGVLFF. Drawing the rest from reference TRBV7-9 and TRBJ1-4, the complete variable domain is DTGVSQNPRHKITKRGQNVTFRCDPISEHNRLYWYRQTLGQGPEFLTYFQNEAQLEKSRLLSDRFSAERPKGSFSTLEIQRTEQGDSAMYLCASSPTGGVLFFGSGTQLSVL.

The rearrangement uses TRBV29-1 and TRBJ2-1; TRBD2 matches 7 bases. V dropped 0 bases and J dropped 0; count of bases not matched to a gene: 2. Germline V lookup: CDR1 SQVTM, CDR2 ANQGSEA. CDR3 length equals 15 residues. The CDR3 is CSVEEAGSSYNEQFF. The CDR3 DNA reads TGCAGCGTTGAAGAAGCGGGGAGCTCCTACAATGAGCAGTTCTTC.

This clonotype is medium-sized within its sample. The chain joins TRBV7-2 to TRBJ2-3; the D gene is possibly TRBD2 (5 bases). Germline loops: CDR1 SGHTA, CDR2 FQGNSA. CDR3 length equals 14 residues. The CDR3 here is CATVSRGSTDTQYF. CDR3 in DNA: TGTGCTACCGTATCGCGCGGGAGCACAGATACGCAGTATTTT.

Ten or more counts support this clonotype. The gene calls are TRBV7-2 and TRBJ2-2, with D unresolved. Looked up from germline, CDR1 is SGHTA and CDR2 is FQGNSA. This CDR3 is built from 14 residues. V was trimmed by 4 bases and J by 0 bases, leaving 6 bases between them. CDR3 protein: CASSWTPNTGELFF. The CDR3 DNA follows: TGTGCCAGCAGCTGGACGCCGAACACCGGGGAGCTGTTTTTT.

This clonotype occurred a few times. CDR3 coding DNA: TGCGCCAGCAGCGTAGGGACAGGGGGCCTCAATCAGCCCCAGCATTTT. This encodes CASSVGTGGLNQPQHF. The V gene is TRBV5-1, the J gene TRBJ1-5, with TRBD1 matching over 12 bases. The V gene's germline CDR1 is SGHRS and CDR2 YFSETQ. The CDR3 contains 16 residues. V was pared by 4 bases and J by 3 bases, with 5 bases of the junction left unmatched.

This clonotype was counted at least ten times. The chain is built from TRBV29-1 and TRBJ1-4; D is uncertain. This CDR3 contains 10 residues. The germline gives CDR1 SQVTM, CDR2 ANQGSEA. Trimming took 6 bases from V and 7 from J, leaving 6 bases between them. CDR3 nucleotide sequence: TGCAGCGTACTGGGTGAAAAACTGTTTTTT. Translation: CSVLGEKLFF.

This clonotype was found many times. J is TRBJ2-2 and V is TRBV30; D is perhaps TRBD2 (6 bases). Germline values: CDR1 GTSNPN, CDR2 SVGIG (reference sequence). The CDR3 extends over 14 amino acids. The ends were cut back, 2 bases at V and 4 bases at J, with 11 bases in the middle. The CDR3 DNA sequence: TGTGCCTGGAGTTTGGGACTGAGCACCGGGGAGCTGTTTTTT. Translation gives CAWSLGLSTGELFF.

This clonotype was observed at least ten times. The CDR3 spells CASSPRSSGNTIYF. CDR3 nucleotide sequence: TGTGCCAGCTCACCCCGAAGCTCTGGAAACACCATATATTTT. The V and J genes are TRBV18 and TRBJ1-3; unclear D gene. The V gene lost 3 bases and the J gene lost 0 bases, with 6 bases spanning the gap. Germline V gene data show CDR1 as KGHSH and CDR2 as LQKENI. This CDR3 has 14 residues.

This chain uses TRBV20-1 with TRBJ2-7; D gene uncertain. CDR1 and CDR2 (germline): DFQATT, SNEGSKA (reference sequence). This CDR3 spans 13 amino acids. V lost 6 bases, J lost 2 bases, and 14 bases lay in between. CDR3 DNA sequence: TGCAGTGCCCCTGGGCGACGGGCCTACGAGCAGTACTTC. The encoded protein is CSAPGRRAYEQYF.

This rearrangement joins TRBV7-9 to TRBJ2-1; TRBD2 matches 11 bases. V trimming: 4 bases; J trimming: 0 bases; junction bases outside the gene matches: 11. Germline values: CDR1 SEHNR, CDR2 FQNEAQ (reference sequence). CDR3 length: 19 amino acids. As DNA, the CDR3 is TGTGCCAGCAGCTCAGGGGGACTAGCGGTTGTAAGCTCCTACAATGAGCAGTTCTTC. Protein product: CASSSGGLAVVSSYNEQFF.

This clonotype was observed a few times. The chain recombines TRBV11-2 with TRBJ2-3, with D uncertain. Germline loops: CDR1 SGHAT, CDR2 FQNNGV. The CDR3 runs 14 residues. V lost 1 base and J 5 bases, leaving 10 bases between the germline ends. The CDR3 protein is CASSLVGSGDTQYF. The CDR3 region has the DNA TGTGCCAGCAGCTTAGTGGGGTCGGGAGATACGCAGTATTTT.

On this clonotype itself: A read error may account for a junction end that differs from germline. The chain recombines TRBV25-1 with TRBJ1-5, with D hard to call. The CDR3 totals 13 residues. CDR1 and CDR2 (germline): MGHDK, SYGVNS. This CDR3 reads CASSHMSNQPRHF. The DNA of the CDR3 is TGTGCCAGCAGTCATATGAGCAATCAGCCCCGGCATTTT.

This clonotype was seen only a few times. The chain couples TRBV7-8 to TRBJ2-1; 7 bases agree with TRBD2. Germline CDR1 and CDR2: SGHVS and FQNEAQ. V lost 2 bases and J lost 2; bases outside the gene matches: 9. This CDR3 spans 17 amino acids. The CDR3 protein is CASSLTVPGLTYNEQFF. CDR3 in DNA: TGTGCCAGCAGCTTAACCGTCCCGGGACTAACCTACAATGAGCAGTTCTTC.

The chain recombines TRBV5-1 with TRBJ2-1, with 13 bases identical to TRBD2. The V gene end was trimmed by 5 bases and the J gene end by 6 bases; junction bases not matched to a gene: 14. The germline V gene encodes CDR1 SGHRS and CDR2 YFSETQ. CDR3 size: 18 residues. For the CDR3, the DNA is TGCGCCAGCAGTCACGGACTAGCGGGAGCCCCCTCCGTCAATGAGCAGTTCTTC. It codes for CASSHGLAGAPSVNEQFF.

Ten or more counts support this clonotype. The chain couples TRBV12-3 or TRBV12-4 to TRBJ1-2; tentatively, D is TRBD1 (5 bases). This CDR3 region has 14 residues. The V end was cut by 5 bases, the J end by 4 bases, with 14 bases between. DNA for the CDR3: TGTGCCAGCAGTCCAGGGCAGAGTCTCTATGGCTACACCTTC. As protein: CASSPGQSLYGYTF.

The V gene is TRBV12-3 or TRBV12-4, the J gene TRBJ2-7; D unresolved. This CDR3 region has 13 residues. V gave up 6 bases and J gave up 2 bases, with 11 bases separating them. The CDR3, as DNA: TGTGCCAGCAGGAGAACTCCGACCTACGAGCAGTACTTC. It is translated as CASRRTPTYEQYF.

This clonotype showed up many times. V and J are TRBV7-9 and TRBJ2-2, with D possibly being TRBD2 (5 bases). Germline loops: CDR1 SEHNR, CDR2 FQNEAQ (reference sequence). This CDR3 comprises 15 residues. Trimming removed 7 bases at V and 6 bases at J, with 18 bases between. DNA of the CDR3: TGTGCCAGCATCCCCTCTCGGGAAGGACCCGGGGAGCTGTTTTTT. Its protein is CASIPSREGPGELFF.

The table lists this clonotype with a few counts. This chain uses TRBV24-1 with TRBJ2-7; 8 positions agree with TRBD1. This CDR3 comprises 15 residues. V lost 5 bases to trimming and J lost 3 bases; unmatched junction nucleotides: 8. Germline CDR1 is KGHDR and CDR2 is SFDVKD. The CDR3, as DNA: TGTGCCACCAGTGCTCGCCGGGACAGGCACTACGAGCAGTACTTC. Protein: CATSARRDRHYEQYF.

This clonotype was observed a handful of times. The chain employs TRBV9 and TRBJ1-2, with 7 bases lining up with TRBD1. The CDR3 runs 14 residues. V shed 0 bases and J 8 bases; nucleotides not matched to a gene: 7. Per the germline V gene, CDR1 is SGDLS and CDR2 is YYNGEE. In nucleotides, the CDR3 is TGTGCCAGCAGCGTAGCTGCGCAGGGGGACGGCTACACCTTC. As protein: CASSVAAQGDGYTF.

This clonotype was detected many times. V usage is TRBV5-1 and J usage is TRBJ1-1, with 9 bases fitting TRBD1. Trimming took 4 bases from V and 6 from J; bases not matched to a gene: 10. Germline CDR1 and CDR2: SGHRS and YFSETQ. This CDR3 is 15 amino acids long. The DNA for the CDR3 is TGCGCCAGCAGCCTGGGACAGGGACCCACCGCTGAAGCTTTCTTT. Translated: CASSLGQGPTAEAFF.

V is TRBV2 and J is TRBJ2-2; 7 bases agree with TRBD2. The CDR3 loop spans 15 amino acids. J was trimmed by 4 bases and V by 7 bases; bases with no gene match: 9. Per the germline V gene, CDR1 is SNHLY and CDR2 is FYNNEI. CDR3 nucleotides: TGTGCCAGCACAAGGAGACTAGCAGCCACCGGGGAGCTGTTTTTT. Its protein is CASTRRLAATGELFF.

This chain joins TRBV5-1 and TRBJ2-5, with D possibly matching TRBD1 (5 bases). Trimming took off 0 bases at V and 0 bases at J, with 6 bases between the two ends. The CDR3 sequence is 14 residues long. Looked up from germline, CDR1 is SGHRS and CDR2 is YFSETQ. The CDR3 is CASSLGQYQETQYF. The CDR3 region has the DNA TGCGCCAGCAGCTTGGGACAGTACCAAGAGACCCAGTACTTC.

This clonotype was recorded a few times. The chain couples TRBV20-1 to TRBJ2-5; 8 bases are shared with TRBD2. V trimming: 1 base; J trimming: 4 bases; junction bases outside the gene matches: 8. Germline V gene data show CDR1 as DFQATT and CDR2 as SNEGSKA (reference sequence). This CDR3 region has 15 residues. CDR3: CSARVQREKVETQYF. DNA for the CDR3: TGCAGTGCTAGAGTCCAGCGGGAGAAGGTAGAGACCCAGTACTTC.

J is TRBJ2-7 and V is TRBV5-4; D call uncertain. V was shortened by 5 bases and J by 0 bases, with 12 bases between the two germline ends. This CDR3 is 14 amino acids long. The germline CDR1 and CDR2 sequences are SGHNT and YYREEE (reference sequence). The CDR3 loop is CASRAGADSYEQYF. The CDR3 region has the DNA TGTGCCAGCAGGGCCGGTGCGGACTCCTACGAGCAGTACTTC.

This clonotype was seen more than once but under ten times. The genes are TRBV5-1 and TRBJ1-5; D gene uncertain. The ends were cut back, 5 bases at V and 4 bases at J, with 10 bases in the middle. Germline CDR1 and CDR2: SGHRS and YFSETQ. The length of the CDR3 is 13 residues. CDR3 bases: TGCGCCAGCAGACCTGGAGATAATCAGCCCCAGCATTTT. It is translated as CASRPGDNQPQHF.

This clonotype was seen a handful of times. CDR3 coding DNA: TGCAGCGCCCGAGGGACTAGCGGGAGTAACACCGGGGAGCTGTTTTTT. Its protein product is CSARGTSGSNTGELFF. V usage is TRBV29-1 and J usage is TRBJ2-2; 14 nucleotides line up with TRBD2. The length of the CDR3 is 16 residues. V dropped 7 bases and J dropped 2; count of bases not matched to a gene: 6. Germline assignment: CDR1 SQVTM and CDR2 ANQGSEA.

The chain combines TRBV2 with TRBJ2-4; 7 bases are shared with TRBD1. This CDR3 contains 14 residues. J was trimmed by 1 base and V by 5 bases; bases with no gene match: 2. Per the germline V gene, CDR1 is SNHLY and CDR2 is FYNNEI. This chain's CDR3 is CASSTGVAKNIQYF. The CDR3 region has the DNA TGTGCCAGCAGTACAGGGGTGGCCAAAAACATTCAGTACTTC.